Described below is a single TCR beta chain sequence and its context. What it binds is unknown. Germline V lookup: CDR1 LNHDA, CDR2 SQIVND (reference sequence). The CDR3 totals 15 residues. V lost 7 bases, J lost 1 base, and 7 bases stayed unmatched. The data stem from a study of cytomegalovirus exposure and HLA in healthy donors. About the study: The 110 or so validation repertoires were produced on the same platform as the 550 to 750 repertoires of the first cohort. This was reported in a later analysis. General study findings and limits: Published work reported that the classifier diagnosed cytomegalovirus status with high specificity and sensitivity.

Generated by immunoSEQ multiplex PCR, the TCRdb table keeps only in-frame clones and is missing some. The sample has about 88,000 clones; roughly 83% are singletons. This chain uses TRBV19 with TRBJ1-5; 7 bases are shared with TRBD1. The specimen sequenced was PBMCs. The receptor's source is a woman younger than 35 in good health and CMV-seropositive. CDR3 region: CASTPAQGSNQPQHF. CDR3 bases: TGTGCCAGTACCCCCGCACAGGGGAGCAATCAGCCCCAGCATTTT.